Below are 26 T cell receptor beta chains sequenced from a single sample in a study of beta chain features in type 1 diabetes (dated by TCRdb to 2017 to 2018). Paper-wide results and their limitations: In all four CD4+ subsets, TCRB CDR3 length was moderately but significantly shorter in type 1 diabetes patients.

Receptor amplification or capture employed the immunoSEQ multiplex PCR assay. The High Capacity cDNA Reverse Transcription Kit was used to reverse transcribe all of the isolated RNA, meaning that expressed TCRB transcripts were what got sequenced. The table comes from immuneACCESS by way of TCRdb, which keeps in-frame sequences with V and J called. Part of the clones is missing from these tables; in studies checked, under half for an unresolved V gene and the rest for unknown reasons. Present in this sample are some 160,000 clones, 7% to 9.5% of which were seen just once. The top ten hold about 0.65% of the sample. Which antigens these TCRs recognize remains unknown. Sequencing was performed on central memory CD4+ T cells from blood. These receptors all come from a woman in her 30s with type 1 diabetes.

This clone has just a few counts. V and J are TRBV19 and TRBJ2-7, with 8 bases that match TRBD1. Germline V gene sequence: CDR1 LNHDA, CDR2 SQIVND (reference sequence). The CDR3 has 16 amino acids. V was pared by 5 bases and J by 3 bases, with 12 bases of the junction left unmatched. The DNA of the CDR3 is TGTGCCAGTAGTCGGGATGTTGGACAGGGAGGCTACGAGCAGTACTTC. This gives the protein CASSRDVGQGGYEQYF.

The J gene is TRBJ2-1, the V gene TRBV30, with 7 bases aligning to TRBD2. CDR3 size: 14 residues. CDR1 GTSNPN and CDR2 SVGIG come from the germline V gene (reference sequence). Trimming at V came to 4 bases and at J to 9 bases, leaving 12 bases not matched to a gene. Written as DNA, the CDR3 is TGTGCCTGGACTGGGGACTACCCGGTAGGTGAGCAGTTCTTC. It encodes CAWTGDYPVGEQFF.

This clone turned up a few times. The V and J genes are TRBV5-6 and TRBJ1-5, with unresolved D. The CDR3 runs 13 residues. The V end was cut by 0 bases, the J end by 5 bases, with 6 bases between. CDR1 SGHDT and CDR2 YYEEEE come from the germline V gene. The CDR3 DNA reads TGTGCCAGCAGCTTGGTACACGATCAGCCCCAGCATTTT. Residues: CASSLVHDQPQHF. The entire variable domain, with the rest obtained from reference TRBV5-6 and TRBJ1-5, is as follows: DAGVTQSPTHLIKTRGQQVTLRCSPKSGHDTVSWYQQALGQGPQFIFQYYEEEERQRGNFPDRFSGHQFPNYSSELNVNALLLGDSALYLCASSLVHDQPQHFGDGTRLSIL.

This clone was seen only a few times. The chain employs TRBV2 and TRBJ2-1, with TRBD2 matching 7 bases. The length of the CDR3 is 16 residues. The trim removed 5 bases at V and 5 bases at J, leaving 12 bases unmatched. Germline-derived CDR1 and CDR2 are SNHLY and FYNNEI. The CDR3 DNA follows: TGTGCCAGCAGTTTATCGGGCGGGAGAAGGAACAATGAGCAGTTCTTC. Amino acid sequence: CASSLSGGRRNNEQFF.

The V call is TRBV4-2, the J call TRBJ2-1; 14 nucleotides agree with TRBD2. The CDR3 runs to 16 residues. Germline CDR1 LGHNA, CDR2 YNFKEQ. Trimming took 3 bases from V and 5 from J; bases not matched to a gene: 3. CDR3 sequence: CASSHGLAGGDNEQFF. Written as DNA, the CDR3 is TGTGCCAGCAGCCATGGACTAGCGGGAGGAGACAATGAGCAGTTCTTC.

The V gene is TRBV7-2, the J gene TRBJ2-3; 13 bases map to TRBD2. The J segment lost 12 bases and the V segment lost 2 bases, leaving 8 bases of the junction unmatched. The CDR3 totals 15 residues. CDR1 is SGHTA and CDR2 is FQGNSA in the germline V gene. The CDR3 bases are TGTGCCAGCAGCTTAAGTGGACTAGCGGGAGAGGGCCAGTATTTT. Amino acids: CASSLSGLAGEGQYF.

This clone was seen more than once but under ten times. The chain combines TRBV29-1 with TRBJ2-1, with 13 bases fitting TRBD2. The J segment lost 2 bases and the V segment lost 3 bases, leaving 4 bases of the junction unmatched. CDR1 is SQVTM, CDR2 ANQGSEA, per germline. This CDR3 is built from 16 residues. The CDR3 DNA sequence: TGCAGCGTTGAGAGGGGGACTAGCGGGACCTACAATGAGCAGTTCTTC. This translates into CSVERGTSGTYNEQFF.

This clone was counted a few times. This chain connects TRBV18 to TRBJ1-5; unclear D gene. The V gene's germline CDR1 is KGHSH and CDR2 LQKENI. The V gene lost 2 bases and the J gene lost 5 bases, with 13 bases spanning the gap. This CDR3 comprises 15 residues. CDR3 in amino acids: CASSPSWASDQPQHF. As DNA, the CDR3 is TGTGCCAGCTCACCATCGTGGGCGTCGGATCAGCCCCAGCATTTT. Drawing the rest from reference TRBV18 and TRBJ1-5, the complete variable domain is NAGVMQNPRHLVRRRGQEARLRCSPMKGHSHVYWYRQLPEEGLKFMVYLQKENIIDESGMPKERFSAEFPKEGPSILRIQQVVRGDSAAYFCASSPSWASDQPQHFGDGTRLSIL.

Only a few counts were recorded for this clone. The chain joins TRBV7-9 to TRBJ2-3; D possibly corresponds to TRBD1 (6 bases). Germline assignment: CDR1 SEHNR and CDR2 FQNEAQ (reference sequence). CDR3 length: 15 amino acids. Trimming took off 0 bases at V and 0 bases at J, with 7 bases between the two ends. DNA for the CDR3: TGTGCCAGCAGCTTAGCAGGGGGTAGCACAGATACGCAGTATTTT. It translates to CASSLAGGSTDTQYF. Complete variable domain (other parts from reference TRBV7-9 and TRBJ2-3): DTGVSQNPRHKITKRGQNVTFRCDPISEHNRLYWYRQTLGQGPEFLTYFQNEAQLEKSRLLSDRFSAERPKGSFSTLEIQRTEQGDSAMYLCASSLAGGSTDTQYFGPGTRLTVL.

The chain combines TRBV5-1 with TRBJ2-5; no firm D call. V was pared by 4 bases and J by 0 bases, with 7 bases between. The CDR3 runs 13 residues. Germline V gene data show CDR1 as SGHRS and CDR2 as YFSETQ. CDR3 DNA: TGCGCCAGCAGCGATCGGGACCAAGAGACCCAGTACTTC. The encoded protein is CASSDRDQETQYF.

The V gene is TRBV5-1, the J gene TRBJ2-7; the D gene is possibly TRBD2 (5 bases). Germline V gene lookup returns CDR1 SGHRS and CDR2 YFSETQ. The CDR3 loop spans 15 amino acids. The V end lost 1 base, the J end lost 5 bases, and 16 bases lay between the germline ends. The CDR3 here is CASSLSAGTINEQYF. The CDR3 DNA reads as TGCGCCAGCAGCTTGTCGGCGGGCACTATCAACGAGCAGTACTTC.

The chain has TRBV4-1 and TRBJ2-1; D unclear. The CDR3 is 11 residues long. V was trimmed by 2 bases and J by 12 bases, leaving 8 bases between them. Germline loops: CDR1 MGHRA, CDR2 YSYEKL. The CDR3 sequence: CASSQLQRQFF. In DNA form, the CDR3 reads TGCGCCAGCAGCCAATTACAAAGGCAGTTCTTC.

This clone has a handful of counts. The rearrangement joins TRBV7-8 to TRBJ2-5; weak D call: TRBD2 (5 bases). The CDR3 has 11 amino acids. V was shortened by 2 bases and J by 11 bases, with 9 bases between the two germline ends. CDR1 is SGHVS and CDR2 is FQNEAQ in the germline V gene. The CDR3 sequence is CASSLLAGQYF. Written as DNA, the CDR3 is TGTGCCAGCAGCTTACTAGCCGGGCAGTACTTC. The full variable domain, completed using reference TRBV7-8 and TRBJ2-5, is GAGVSQSPRYKVAKRGQDVALRCDPISGHVSLFWYQQALGQGPEFLTYFQNEAQLDKSGLPSDRFFAERPEGSVSTLKIQRTQQEDSAVYLCASSLLAGQYFGPGTRLLVL.

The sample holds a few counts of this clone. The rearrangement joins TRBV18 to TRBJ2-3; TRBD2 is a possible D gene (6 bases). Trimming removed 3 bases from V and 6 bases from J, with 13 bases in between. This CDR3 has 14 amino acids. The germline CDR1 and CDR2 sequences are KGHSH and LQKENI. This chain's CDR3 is CASSPQGLRDTQYF. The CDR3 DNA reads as TGTGCCAGCTCACCCCAGGGACTGCGGGATACGCAGTATTTT.

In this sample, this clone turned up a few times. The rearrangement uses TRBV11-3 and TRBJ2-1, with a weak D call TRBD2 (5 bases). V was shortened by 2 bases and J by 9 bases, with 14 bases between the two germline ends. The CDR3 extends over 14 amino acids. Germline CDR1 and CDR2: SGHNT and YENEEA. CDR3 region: CASSLTGIMSEQFF. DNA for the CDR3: TGTGCCAGCAGCTTAACCGGGATTATGAGTGAGCAGTTCTTC. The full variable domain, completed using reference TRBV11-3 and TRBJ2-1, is EAGVVQSPRYKIIEKKQPVAFWCNPISGHNTLYWYLQNLGQGPELLIRYENEEAVDDSQLPKDRFSAERLKGVDSTLKIQPAELGDSAVYLCASSLTGIMSEQFFGPGTRLTVL.

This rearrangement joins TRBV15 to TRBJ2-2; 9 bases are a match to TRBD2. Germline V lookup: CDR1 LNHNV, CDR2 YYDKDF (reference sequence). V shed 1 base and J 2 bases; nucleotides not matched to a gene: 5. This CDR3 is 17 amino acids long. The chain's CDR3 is CATSRVPSGTNTGELFF. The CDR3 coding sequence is TGTGCCACCAGCAGAGTTCCTAGCGGGACCAACACCGGGGAGCTGTTTTTT.

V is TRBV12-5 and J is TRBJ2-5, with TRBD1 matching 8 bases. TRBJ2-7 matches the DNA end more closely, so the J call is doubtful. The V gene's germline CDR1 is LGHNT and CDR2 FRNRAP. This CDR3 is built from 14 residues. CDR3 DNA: TGTGCTAGTGGTTTGGGACAGGGGTCCGACGAGCAGTACTTC. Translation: CASGLGQGSDEQYF.

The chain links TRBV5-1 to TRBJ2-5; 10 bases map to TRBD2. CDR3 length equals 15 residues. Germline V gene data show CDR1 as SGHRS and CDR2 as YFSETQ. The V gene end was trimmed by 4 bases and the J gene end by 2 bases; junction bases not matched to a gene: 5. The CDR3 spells CASSPLTSGQETQYF. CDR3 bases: TGCGCCAGCAGCCCCCTGACTAGCGGGCAAGAGACCCAGTACTTC.

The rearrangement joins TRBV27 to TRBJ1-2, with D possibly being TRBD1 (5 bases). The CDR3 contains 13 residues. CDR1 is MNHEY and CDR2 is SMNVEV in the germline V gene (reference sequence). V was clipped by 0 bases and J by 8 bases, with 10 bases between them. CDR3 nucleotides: TGTGCCAGCAGTTTATCGGGGGGTGGGGGCTACACCTTC. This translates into CASSLSGGGGYTF.

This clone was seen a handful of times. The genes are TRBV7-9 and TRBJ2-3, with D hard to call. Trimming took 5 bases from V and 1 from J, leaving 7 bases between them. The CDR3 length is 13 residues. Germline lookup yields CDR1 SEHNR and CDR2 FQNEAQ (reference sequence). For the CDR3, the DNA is TGTGCCAGCAGCCTGTCCCGCACAGATACGCAGTATTTT. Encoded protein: CASSLSRTDTQYF.

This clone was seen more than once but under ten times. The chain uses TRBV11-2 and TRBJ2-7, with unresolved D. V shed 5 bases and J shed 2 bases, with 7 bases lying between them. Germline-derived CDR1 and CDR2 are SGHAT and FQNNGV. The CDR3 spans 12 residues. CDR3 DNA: TGTGCCAGCAGCCCTAGTACCTACGAGCAGTACTTC. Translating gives CASSPSTYEQYF.

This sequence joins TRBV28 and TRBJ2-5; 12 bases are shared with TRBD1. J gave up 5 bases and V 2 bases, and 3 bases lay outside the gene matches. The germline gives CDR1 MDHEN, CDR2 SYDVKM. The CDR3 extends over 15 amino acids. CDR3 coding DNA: TGTGCCAGCAGTTTAGGGACAGGGGGCTGGGAGACCCAGTACTTC. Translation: CASSLGTGGWETQYF. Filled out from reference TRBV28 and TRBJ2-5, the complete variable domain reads DVKVTQSSRYLVKRTGEKVFLECVQDMDHENMFWYRQDPGLGLRLIYFSYDVKMKEKGDIPEGYSVSREKKERFSLILESASTNQTSMYLCASSLGTGGWETQYFGPGTRLLVL.

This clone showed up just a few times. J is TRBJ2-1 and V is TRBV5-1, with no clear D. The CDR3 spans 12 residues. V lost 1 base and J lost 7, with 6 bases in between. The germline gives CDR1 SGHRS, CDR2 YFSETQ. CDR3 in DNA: TGCGCCAGCAGCTTGCAGGTTAATGAGCAGTTCTTC. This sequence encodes CASSLQVNEQFF.

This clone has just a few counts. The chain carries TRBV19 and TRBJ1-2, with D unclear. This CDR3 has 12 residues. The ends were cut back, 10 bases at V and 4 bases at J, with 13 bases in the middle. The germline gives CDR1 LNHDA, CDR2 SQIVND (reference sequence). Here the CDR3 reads CATSREGYGYTF. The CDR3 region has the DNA TGTGCCACCTCAAGGGAGGGCTATGGCTACACCTTC.

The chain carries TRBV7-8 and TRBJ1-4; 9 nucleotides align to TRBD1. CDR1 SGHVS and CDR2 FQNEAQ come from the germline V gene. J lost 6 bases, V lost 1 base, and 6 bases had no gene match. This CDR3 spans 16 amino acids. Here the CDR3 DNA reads TGTGCCAGCAGCTTAGGGACAGGGGTCGCTTATGAAAAACTGTTTTTT. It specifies CASSLGTGVAYEKLFF.

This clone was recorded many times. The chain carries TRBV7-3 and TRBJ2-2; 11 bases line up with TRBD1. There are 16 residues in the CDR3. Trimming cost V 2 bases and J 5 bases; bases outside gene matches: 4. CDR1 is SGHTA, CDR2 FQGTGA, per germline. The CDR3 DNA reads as TGTGCCAGCAGCTTATTTGGACAGGGGGCGACCGGGGAGCTGTTTTTT. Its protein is CASSLFGQGATGELFF.